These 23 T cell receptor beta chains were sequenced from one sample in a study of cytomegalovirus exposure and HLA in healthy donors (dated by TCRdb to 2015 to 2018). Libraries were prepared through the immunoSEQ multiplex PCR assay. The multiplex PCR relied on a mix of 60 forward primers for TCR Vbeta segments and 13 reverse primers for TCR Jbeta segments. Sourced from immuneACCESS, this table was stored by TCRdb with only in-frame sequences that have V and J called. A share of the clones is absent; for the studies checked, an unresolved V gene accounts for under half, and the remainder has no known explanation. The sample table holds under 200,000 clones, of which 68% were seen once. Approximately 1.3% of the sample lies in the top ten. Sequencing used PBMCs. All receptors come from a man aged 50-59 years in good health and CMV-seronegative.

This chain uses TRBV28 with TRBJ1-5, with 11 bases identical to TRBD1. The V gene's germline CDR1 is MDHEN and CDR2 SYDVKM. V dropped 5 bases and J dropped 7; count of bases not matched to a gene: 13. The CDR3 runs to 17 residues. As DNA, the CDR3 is TGTGCCAGCAGTCCCCCGGGACAGGGGGTAGGGGGGCAGCCCCAGCATTTT. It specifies CASSPPGQGVGGQPQHF. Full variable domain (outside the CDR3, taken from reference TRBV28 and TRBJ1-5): DVKVTQSSRYLVKRTGEKVFLECVQDMDHENMFWYRQDPGLGLRLIYFSYDVKMKEKGDIPEGYSVSREKKERFSLILESASTNQTSMYLCASSPPGQGVGGQPQHFGDGTRLSIL.

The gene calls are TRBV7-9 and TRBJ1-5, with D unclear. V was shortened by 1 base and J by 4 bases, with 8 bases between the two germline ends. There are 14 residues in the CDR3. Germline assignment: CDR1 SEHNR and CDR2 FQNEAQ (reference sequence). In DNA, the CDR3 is TGTGCCAGCAGCTTAGGTCCGGGGAATCAGCCCCAGCATTTT. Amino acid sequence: CASSLGPGNQPQHF.

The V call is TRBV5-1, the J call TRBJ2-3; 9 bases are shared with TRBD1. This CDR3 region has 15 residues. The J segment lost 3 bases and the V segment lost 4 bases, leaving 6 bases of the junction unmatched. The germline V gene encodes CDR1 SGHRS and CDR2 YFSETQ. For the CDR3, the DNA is TGCGCCAGCAGCCCCGGGACAGGGAGTACAGATACGCAGTATTTT. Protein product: CASSPGTGSTDTQYF.

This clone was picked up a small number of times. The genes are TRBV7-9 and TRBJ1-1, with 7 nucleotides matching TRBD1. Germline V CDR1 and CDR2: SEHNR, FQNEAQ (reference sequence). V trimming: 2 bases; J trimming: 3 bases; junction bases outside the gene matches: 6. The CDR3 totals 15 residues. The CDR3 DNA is TGTGCCAGCAGCTTAACACAACAGGGGTACACTGAAGCTTTCTTT. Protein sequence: CASSLTQQGYTEAFF.

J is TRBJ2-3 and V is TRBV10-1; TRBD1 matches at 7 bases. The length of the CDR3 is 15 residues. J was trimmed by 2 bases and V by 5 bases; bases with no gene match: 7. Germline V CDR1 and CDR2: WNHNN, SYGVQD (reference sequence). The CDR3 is CASSPNRGNTDTQYF. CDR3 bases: TGCGCCAGCAGTCCCAACAGGGGAAACACAGATACGCAGTATTTT.

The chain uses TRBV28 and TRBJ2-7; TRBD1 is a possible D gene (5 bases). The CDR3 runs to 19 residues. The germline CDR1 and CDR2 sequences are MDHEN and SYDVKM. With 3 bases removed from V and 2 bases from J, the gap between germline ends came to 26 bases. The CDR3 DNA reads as TGTGCCAGCAGTTTGAAGGTGTCCCTGGGCAGGGAAAGGACCTACGAGCAGTACTTC. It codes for CASSLKVSLGRERTYEQYF.

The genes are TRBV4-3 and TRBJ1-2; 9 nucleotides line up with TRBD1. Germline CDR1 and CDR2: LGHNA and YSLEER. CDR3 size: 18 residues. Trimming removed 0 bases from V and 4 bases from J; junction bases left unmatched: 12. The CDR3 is CASSQETRTGGVAYGYTF. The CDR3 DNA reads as TGCGCCAGCAGCCAAGAGACCCGAACAGGGGGCGTAGCCTATGGCTACACCTTC.

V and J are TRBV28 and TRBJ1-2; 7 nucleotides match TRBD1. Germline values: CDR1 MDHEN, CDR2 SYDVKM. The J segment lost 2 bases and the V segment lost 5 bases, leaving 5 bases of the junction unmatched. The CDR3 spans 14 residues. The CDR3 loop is CASSASGQNYGYTF. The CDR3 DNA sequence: TGTGCCAGCAGTGCCTCGGGACAGAACTATGGCTACACCTTC.

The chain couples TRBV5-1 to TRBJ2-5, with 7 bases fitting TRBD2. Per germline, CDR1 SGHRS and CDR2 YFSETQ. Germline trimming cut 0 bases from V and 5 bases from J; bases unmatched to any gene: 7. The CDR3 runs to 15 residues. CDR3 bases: TGCGCCAGCAGCTTGGCCGAAGTGGGAGGGGAGACCCAGTACTTC. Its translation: CASSLAEVGGETQYF.

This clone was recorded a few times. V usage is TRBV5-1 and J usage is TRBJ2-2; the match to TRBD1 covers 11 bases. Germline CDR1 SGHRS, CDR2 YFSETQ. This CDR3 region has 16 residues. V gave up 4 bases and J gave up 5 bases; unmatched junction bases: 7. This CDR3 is CASSPRTGGGTGELFF. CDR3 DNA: TGCGCCAGCAGCCCCAGGACAGGGGGCGGGACCGGGGAGCTGTTTTTT.

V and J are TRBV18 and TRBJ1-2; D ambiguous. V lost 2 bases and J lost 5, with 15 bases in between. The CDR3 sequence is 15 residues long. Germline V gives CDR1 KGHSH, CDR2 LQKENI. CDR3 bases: TGTGCCAGCTCACCAGGACTGGACCTAGCTTATGGCTACACCTTC. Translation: CASSPGLDLAYGYTF.

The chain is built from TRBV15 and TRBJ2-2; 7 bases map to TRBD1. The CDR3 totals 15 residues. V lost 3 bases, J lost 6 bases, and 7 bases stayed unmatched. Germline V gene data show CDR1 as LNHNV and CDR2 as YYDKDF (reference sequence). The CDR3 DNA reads TGTGCCACCAGCAGTGAGGGGGCAGGGGCCGGGGAGCTGTTTTTT. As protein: CATSSEGAGAGELFF.

CDR3 loop: CASSQRLAGGETQYF. CDR3 bases: TGTGCCAGCAGTCAGAGACTAGCGGGGGGGGAGACCCAGTACTTC. The chain links TRBV7-2 to TRBJ2-5; 14 bases are shared with TRBD2. Per the germline V gene, CDR1 is SGHTA and CDR2 is FQGNSA. The CDR3 consists of 15 residues. Trimming removed 6 bases from V and 5 bases from J; junction bases left unmatched: 5.

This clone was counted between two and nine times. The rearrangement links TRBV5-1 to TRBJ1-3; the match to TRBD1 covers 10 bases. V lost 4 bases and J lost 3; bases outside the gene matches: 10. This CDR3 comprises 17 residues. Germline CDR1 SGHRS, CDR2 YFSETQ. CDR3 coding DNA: TGCGCCAGCAGCCTTCGACAGGGGGCGCAGGGTGGAAACACCATATATTTT. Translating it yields CASSLRQGAQGGNTIYF.

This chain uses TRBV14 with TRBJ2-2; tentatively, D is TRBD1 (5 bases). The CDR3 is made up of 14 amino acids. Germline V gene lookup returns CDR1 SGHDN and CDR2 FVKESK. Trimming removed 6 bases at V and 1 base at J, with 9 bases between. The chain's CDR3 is CASRLTGNTGELFF. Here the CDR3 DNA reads TGTGCCAGCAGATTAACAGGGAACACCGGGGAGCTGTTTTTT.

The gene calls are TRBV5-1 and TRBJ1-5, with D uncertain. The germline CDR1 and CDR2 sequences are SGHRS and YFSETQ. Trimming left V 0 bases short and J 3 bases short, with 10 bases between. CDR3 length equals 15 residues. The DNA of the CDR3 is TGCGCCAGCAGCTTGGGACCAGAGGCCAATCAGCCCCAGCATTTT. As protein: CASSLGPEANQPQHF.

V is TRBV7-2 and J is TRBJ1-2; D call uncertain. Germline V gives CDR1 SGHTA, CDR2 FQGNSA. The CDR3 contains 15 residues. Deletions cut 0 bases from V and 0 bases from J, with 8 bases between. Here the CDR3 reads CASSLAASPNYGYTF. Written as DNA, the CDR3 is TGTGCCAGCAGCTTAGCAGCATCCCCTAACTATGGCTACACCTTC.

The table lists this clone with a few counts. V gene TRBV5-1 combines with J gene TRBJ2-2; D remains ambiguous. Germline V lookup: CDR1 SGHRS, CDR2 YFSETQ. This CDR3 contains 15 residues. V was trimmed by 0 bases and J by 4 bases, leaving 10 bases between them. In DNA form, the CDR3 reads TGCGCCAGCAGCTTGGTCCATGGCCGCACCGGGGAGCTGTTTTTT. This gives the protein CASSLVHGRTGELFF.

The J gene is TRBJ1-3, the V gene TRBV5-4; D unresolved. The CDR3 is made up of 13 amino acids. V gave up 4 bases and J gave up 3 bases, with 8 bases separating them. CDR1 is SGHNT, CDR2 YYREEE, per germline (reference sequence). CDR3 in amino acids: CASSPPRGNTIYF. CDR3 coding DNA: TGTGCCAGCAGCCCCCCCCGTGGAAACACCATATATTTT.

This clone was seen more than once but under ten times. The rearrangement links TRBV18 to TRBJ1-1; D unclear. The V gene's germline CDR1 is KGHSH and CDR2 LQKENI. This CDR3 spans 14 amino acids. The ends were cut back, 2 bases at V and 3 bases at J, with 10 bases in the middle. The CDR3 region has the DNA TGTGCCAGCTCACCAAGGGTCGGGGACACTGAAGCTTTCTTT. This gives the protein CASSPRVGDTEAFF.

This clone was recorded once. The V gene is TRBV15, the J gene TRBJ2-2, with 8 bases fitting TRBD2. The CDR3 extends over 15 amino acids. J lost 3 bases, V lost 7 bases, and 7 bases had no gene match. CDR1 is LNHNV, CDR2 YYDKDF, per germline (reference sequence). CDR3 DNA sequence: TGTGCCACCACCCCCGGGACTAGTGACACCGGGGAGCTGTTTTTT. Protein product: CATTPGTSDTGELFF.

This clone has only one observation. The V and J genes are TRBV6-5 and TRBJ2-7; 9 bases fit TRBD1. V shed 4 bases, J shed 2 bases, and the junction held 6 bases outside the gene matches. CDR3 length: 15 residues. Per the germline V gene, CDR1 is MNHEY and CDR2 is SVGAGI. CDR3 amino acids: CASSSSGTGTYEQYF. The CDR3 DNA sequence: TGTGCCAGCAGTTCCTCCGGGACAGGGACCTACGAGCAGTACTTC.

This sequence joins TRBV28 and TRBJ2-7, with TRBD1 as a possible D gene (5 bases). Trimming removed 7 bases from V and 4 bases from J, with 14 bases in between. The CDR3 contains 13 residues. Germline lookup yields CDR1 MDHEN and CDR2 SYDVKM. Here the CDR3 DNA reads TGTGCCAGCAACTATCAGGGCGCATACGAGCAGTACTTC. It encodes CASNYQGAYEQYF.